This T cell receptor beta chain was found in a study of memory CD4+ T cells and cytomegalovirus serostatus. Germline loops: CDR1 LGHNA, CDR2 YSLEER. The V gene lost 4 bases and the J gene lost 5 bases, with 11 bases spanning the gap. The CDR3 totals 14 residues. The table came from immunoSEQ multiplex PCR; TCRdb's copy has only in-frame clones and leaves some out. The table has some 66,000 clones, approximately 80% seen once. Single viable CD3+CD4+CD8-CD45RO+ cells were sorted as the memory CD4+ T cells. This TCR derives from an adult in good health and CMV-seropositive. This chain joins TRBV4-3 and TRBJ2-2, with TRBD2 as a possible D gene (6 bases). Sequenced input: memory CD4+ T cells from blood. CDR3 amino acids: CASSRTGGTGELFF. As DNA, the CDR3 is TGCGCCAGCAGCCGCACCGGAGGGACCGGGGAGCTGTTTTTT.